The rows below give T cell receptor beta chains drawn from one sample of a study of blood T cell repertoires in COVID-19. This table comes from immunoSEQ multiplex PCR, and its TCRdb copy is limited to in-frame clones, with some not included. The data show about 110,000 clones, roughly 85% seen once. The sequenced sample was peripheral blood. All receptors derive from a human donor in a cohort sampled during active COVID-19. The CDR3 runs from the conserved cysteine through the conserved F or W. Fields, in order: D gene, J gene, V gene, CDR3 protein. A D gene is named only where the DNA matches it firmly.

>NA|TRBJ1-4|TRBV6-5
CASSYSSRGEKLFF
>NA|TRBJ1-3|TRBV7-9
CASSLLGTESLDGNTIYF
>NA|TRBJ1-5|TRBV27
CASSTSGGNQPQHF
>NA|TRBJ2-3|TRBV20-1
CSARDLVTQYF
>TRBD1|TRBJ1-1|TRBV30
CACMTGFDTEAFF
>TRBD1|TRBJ2-1|TRBV24-1
CATSDPTGVNNEQFF
>NA|TRBJ2-7|TRBV7-2
CASSPAYEQYF
>NA|TRBJ2-7|TRBV6-5
CASKFPGISYEQYF
>TRBD1|TRBJ1-6|TRBV7-3
CASSLERQGAESPLHF
>NA|TRBJ2-1|TRBV11-2
CASSLLRGRTKDEQFF
>TRBD1|TRBJ1-1|TRBV11-1
CASSARGQQNEAFF
>NA|TRBJ2-1|TRBV9
CASSPSGGVSYNEQFF
>NA|TRBJ1-6|TRBV6-5
CASNTGSVNSPLHF
>TRBD1|TRBJ1-1|TRBV6-7
CASSYWGQPMNTEAFF
>TRBD1|TRBJ2-2|TRBV18
CASSSLQGLGAGELFF
>NA|TRBJ2-1|TRBV9
CASSWGDNEQFF
>TRBD1|TRBJ1-5|TRBV5-5
CASSRRQGEGNQPQHF
>NA|TRBJ2-3|TRBV3-1/TRBV3-2
CASSQGPAGTDTQYF
>TRBD2|TRBJ2-1|TRBV9
CASSGRGADDYNEQFF
>NA|TRBJ1-4|TRBV12-5
CASGLSTNEKLFF
>TRBD1|TRBJ2-7|TRBV19
CASSAGTGGGYEQYF
>TRBD1|TRBJ1-2|TRBV6-5
CASRPGTGGGYGYTF
>NA|TRBJ2-3|TRBV27
CASRTGSTDTQYF
>TRBD1|TRBJ2-2|TRBV7-3
CASSTRTGLNTGELFF
>TRBD2|TRBJ2-7|TRBV4-2
CASSQVRLAGYEQYF
>NA|TRBJ2-5|TRBV15
CATSTLGAYETQYF
>TRBD1|TRBJ2-7|TRBV18
CASSPQTGDYEQYF
>NA|TRBJ1-5|TRBV6-5
CASSPGGDYQPQHF
>TRBD2|TRBJ2-3|TRBV18
CASSPVLAGGTDTQYF
>NA|TRBJ1-3|TRBV6-5
CASSYRYRDGNTIYF
>NA|TRBJ2-5|TRBV7-9
CASSFSQETQYF